Listed below are T cell receptor beta chains from one sample, sequenced in a study of human T cells and chemical hapten exposure. A single record per CDR3 protein comes from TCRdb applying MiXCR to the RACE reads. The table includes 84,000 or so distinct CDR3 sequences, 10% detected once. This specimen consisted of whole blood, obtained in connection with sensitization to the hapten diphenylcyclopropenone (DPC). The receptors shown here come from a man aged 40-50 years with alopecia areata. Some clones in this sample may be carry-over from other donors' samples. Each CDR3 is given with its conserved first and last residue. Each record gives: clone size, V gene, CDR3 length, CDR3 protein. The size of a clone is reported for some rows only, either as once, few or many, or as a class for expanded clones.

>few|TRBV30|11
CAWSPGNTIYF
>few|TRBV12-3/TRBV12-4|16
CASRSTGKNSGNTIYF
>many|TRBV29-1|13
CSVGTGAYNEQFF
>once|TRBV6-6|15
CASSLSRLSTDTQYF
>-|TRBV5-3|17
CARSSVPEDREFTEAFF
>few|TRBV6-5|13
CASSYDKPGELFF
>few|TRBV12-3/TRBV12-4|15
CASSPRGLVNQPQHF
>few|TRBV6-4|14
CASSAGMGTDTQYF
>-|TRBV5-1|13
CASSGDGGDTQYF
>many|TRBV6-5|12
CASSKQGETQYF
>few|TRBV6-5|13
CASSADWSNIQYF
>-|TRBV9|13
CASSVVGDGEQFF
>-|TRBV20-1|14
CSARESGQGGGYTF
>few|TRBV9|14
CASSVGEGLRGYTF
>few|TRBV6-2/TRBV6-3|23
CASSYIAARPGQGGTWRNQPQHF
>few|TRBV7-2|15
CASSFSRGRGETQYF
>-|TRBV3-1|14
CASSRGRTTDTQYF
>many|TRBV30|8
CASNGYTF
>few|TRBV6-6|17
CASSYISGRPLYLEQFF
>many|TRBV18|14
CASSLDVSNEKLFF
>many|TRBV10-3|14
CAITPGQGSDTQYF
>many|TRBV18|15
CASSPRWEAADTQYF
>many|TRBV7-2|15
CASSLAGSSYNEQFF
>few|TRBV27|15
CASRRGQGSNQPQHF
>-|TRBV12-3/TRBV12-4|14
CASRLGGSTDTQYF
>many|TRBV3-2|16
CASSQSGQGDADTQYF
>few|TRBV7-3|14
CASSPTPTNYGYTF
>-|TRBV7-9|13
CASSLEEGTEAFF
>many|TRBV21-1|17
CASSKVRGQASNQPQHF
>few|TRBV29-1|14
CSVAKGRGFETQYF
>-|TRBV7-9|12
CASSLEGSTYTF
>few|TRBV15|11
CATSRGASYTF
>-|TRBV7-8|15
CASSLRDRYNNEQFF
>-|TRBV6-6|15
CASSLASPGTDTQYF
>-|TRBV4-2|16
CASSSRLAGGIDEQFF
>many|TRBV30|15
CAWSVGWVGDQPQHF
>-|TRBV29-1|14
CSVGPGLSAGELFF
>many|TRBV4-2|13
CASSQGGQLEAFF
>-|TRBV18|14
CASSPPVLDTEAFF
>few|TRBV6-5|14
CASSIGPNHNEQFF
>-|TRBV20-1|14
CSAGAGLAQETQYF
>few|TRBV9|15
CASSVTGQYQETQYF
>few|TRBV3-1|14
CASSPQGNTGELFF
>many|TRBV9|13
CASSGYSNEKLFF
>many|TRBV13|12
CASSPGTGELFF
>many|TRBV20-1|15
CSATPAGTDDHGYTF
>many|TRBV3-1|18
CASRPPTDRGGYNSPLHF
>-|TRBV7-2|17
CASSLLPRRTSTDTQYF
>few|TRBV7-7|15
CASSPGLAVGNEQFF
>-|TRBV14|15
CASSYSGGSYNEQFF
>-|TRBV20-1|14
CSAFQLAGGSEQFF
>few|TRBV28|16
CASSSTASGSTDTQYF
>many|TRBV30|17
CACTPSRDTYLNTEAFF